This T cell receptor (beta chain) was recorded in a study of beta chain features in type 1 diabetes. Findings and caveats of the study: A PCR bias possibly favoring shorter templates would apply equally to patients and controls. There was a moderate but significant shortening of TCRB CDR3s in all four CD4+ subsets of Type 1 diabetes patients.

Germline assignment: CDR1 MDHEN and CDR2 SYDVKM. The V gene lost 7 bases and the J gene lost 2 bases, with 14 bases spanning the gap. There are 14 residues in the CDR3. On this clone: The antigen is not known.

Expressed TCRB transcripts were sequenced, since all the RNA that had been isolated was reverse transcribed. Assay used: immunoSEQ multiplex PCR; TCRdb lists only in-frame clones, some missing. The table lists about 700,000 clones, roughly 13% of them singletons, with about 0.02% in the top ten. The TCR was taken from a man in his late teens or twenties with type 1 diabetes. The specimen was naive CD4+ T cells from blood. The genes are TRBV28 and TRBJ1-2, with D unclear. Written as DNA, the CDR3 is TGTGCCAGCACCTCCTCCGCCACCAACTATGGCTACACCTTC. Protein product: CASTSSATNYGYTF.